The clone carrying this T cell receptor (beta chain) showed up just a few times. Low-dose radiotherapy and low-dose cyclophosphamide, together with aspirin, ipilimumab and nivolumab, were given to donors. Patients who could take part had advanced solid tumors with no tumor-infiltrating lymphocytes. CDR1 and CDR2 (germline): SGDLS, YYNGEE. The trim removed 3 bases at V and 7 bases at J, leaving 6 bases unmatched. The CDR3 length is 14 residues. These data come from a study of low-dose radiotherapy and immunotherapy resistance in tumors. Covering alpha and beta chains, TRAV- and TRBV-specific primers were used for the first-strand cDNA. TCR amplification used about 18 PCR cycles, a constant-region primer and a V-primer adapter. TCRdb used MiXCR to reprocess the reads, holding one entry per CDR3 protein. This sample yields several thousand distinct CDR3 sequences, of which approximately 70% are seen a single time; 6.5% to 8% belongs to the top ten.

The receptor was isolated from a human donor with advanced metastatic prostate, ovarian, gallbladder or colorectal cancer (not recorded which). This table probably holds off-target reads from a library built for another chain. V gene TRBV9 combines with J gene TRBJ2-1; TRBD1 aligns across 8 bases. The CDR3 reads CASSAQGARNEQFF. DNA of the CDR3: TGTGCCAGCAGCGCCCAGGGGGCGAGAAATGAGCAGTTCTTC.